A few counts support the clone carrying this T cell receptor (beta chain). Antigen: not known. Construction of the TCRbeta library involved unique molecular identifiers. TCRdb passed the PCR reads through MiXCR, listing each CDR3 protein once. This table holds approximately 89,000 distinct CDR3 sequences, around 16% found once. This entry comes from a study of T-cell reconstitution after alpha-beta-depleted transplantation in children. Study-level findings and limits: After transplant, at about two months, alpha-beta T cells were reportedly derived from several hundred expanded graft clones. Fresh T-cell production supplied most of the T-cell counts and diversity seen one year after transplant. The origin of high day-60 TCRbeta diversity in some patients lay in surviving recipient T cells and thymic progenitors.

The source of this sequence is a male patient under 10 years old who had a stem cell transplant for acute lymphoblastic leukemia, so the T cells may come from the graft donor. The source was PBMCs, mostly from graft donor cells, collected 180 days after TCRalphabeta/CD19-depleted stem cell transplant.

The CDR3 loop reads CSARTRRQGTYEQYF. CDR3 DNA: TGCAGTGCCCGTACCCGTCGACAGGGGACATACGAGCAGTACTTC. The chain combines TRBV20-1 with TRBJ2-7; 8 positions agree with TRBD1. CDR1 is DFQATT and CDR2 is SNEGSKA in the germline V gene (reference sequence). V lost 6 bases and J lost 4; bases outside the gene matches: 14. This CDR3 contains 15 residues.